One and the same sample provided the 14 T cell receptor beta chains below, sequenced in a study of blood T cell repertoires in COVID-19. Profiled with immunoSEQ multiplex PCR; TCRdb holds only in-frame clones, not every one. Of some 83,000 clones in the sample, more than 70% were seen once. The sample consisted of peripheral blood. Source of these receptors: a man aged 45-65 years with acute or convalescent COVID-19.

The genes are TRBV9 and TRBJ1-1; D gene ambiguous. This CDR3 comprises 14 residues. Germline assignment: CDR1 SGDLS and CDR2 YYNGEE. Trimming removed 3 bases from V and 5 bases from J, with 14 bases in between. CDR3 nucleotides: TGTGCCAGCAGCGCCGGCAGGCTTGAGACTGAAGCTTTCTTT. Its protein is CASSAGRLETEAFF.

This clone was observed a handful of times. The chain links TRBV15 to TRBJ1-1, with D possibly matching TRBD1 (6 bases). The CDR3 has 14 residues. Trimming left V 1 base short and J 4 bases short, with 10 bases between. CDR1 and CDR2 (germline): LNHNV, YYDKDF (reference sequence). The chain's CDR3 is CATSRATGTTEAFF. In nucleotides, the CDR3 is TGTGCCACCAGCAGAGCTACAGGGACCACTGAAGCTTTCTTT.

The chain couples TRBV7-9 to TRBJ2-5, with 12 bases aligning to TRBD1. The CDR3 totals 15 residues. Germline V gene sequence: CDR1 SEHNR, CDR2 FQNEAQ (reference sequence). V dropped 5 bases and J dropped 5; count of bases not matched to a gene: 6. The CDR3 DNA sequence: TGTGCCAGCAGCCCTTGGGACAGGGGGCTGGAGACCCAGTACTTC. This translates into CASSPWDRGLETQYF.

V and J are TRBV18 and TRBJ1-2; 7 bases agree with TRBD1. The CDR3 is 13 residues long. V lost 3 bases, J lost 5 bases, and 3 bases stayed unmatched. CDR1 and CDR2 from the germline V gene are KGHSH and LQKENI. CDR3 sequence (DNA): TGTGCCAGCTCACCCGAGACAGGGTATGGCTACACCTTC. It specifies CASSPETGYGYTF.

This clone was seen only once. In nucleotides, the CDR3 is TGTGCCAGCAGCTCGACACTCACAGATACGCAGTATTTT. Amino acid sequence: CASSSTLTDTQYF. The chain carries TRBV7-6 and TRBJ2-3, with unresolved D. From germline, CDR1 is SGHVS and CDR2 FNYEAQ. The CDR3 covers 13 residues. The V end was cut by 4 bases, the J end by 2 bases, with 7 bases between.

CDR3 in DNA: TGTGCCAGCTCACCAAGCAGGCAGGTGAACTATGGCTACACCTTC. Its protein product is CASSPSRQVNYGYTF. V usage is TRBV18 and J usage is TRBJ1-2; D gene uncertain. V lost 2 bases, J lost 2 bases, and 12 bases lay in between. The CDR3 has 15 residues. The germline CDR1 and CDR2 sequences are KGHSH and LQKENI.

The chain couples TRBV7-6 to TRBJ2-3; 8 bases agree with TRBD2. With 5 bases clipped from V and 0 bases from J, the junction kept 7 bases outside the gene matches. Germline loops: CDR1 SGHVS, CDR2 FNYEAQ. The CDR3 is made up of 16 amino acids. The CDR3 loop is CASSRTTSVSTDTQYF. The CDR3 region has the DNA TGTGCCAGCAGCCGGACGACTAGCGTGAGCACAGATACGCAGTATTTT.

A few counts support this clone. This sequence joins TRBV11-2 and TRBJ2-1, with TRBD2 matching 9 bases. Unmatched junction bases numbered 5, after V lost 4 bases and J lost 4 bases. Looked up from germline, CDR1 is SGHAT and CDR2 is FQNNGV. This CDR3 has 15 residues. This CDR3 is CASSSLAGTYNEQFF. CDR3 in DNA: TGTGCCAGCAGCTCTCTAGCGGGGACATACAATGAGCAGTTCTTC.

The chain uses TRBV3-1 (or the pseudogene TRBV3-2) and TRBJ1-4; D is unresolved. The CDR3 contains 16 residues. Germline V lookup: CDR1 LGHDT, CDR2 YNNKEL (reference sequence). Trimming took 3 bases from V and 4 from J, leaving 15 bases between them. As DNA, the CDR3 is TGTGCCAGCAGCCATGGCCCGATGTATAATAATGAAAAACTGTTTTTT. Translation: CASSHGPMYNNEKLFF.

The chain couples TRBV28 to TRBJ1-5, with 9 bases identical to TRBD1. Unmatched junction bases numbered 8, after V lost 5 bases and J lost 6 bases. The CDR3 has 15 amino acids. The germline V gene has CDR1 MDHEN and CDR2 SYDVKM. CDR3 residues: CASSNRGPISQPQHF. CDR3 nucleotide sequence: TGTGCCAGCAGTAACAGGGGGCCAATCAGTCAGCCCCAGCATTTT.

This clone has only one observation. The chain has TRBV9 and TRBJ1-6, with D possibly TRBD1 on 5 matching bases. V lost 3 bases to trimming and J lost 10 bases, with 11 bases between them. Germline CDR1 reads SGDLS; CDR2 reads YYNGEE. CDR3 size: 13 residues. CDR3 coding DNA: TGTGCCAGCAGCGGGGGCAGGGCCTCACCCCTCCACTTT. The encoded protein is CASSGGRASPLHF.

The V gene is TRBV5-1, the J gene TRBJ1-5, with D tentatively TRBD1 (6 bases). Trimming cost V 2 bases and J 3 bases, with 9 bases left between them. CDR3 size: 14 residues. Germline V gene sequence: CDR1 SGHRS, CDR2 YFSETQ. The CDR3 spells CASSLGGFNQPQHF. The CDR3 DNA is TGCGCCAGCAGCTTAGGGGGATTCAATCAGCCCCAGCATTTT.

The V and J genes are TRBV7-9 and TRBJ1-5, with D tentatively TRBD1 (5 bases). Germline assignment: CDR1 SEHNR and CDR2 FQNEAQ (reference sequence). V dropped 7 bases and J dropped 4 bases, with 14 bases sitting between them. CDR3 length: 14 residues. For the CDR3, the DNA is TGTGCCAGCACCGTTGGGGGGGAGAATCAGCCCCAGCATTTT. Translated: CASTVGGENQPQHF.

J is TRBJ2-5 and V is TRBV2; a possible D gene is TRBD1 (6 bases). Per germline, CDR1 SNHLY and CDR2 FYNNEI. CDR3 size: 14 residues. Between the trimmed V and J ends, which lost 5 bases and 2 bases, there was a span of 12 bases. The CDR3 loop reads CASSHPGVQETQYF. DNA of the CDR3: TGTGCCAGCAGTCACCCAGGGGTTCAAGAGACCCAGTACTTC.